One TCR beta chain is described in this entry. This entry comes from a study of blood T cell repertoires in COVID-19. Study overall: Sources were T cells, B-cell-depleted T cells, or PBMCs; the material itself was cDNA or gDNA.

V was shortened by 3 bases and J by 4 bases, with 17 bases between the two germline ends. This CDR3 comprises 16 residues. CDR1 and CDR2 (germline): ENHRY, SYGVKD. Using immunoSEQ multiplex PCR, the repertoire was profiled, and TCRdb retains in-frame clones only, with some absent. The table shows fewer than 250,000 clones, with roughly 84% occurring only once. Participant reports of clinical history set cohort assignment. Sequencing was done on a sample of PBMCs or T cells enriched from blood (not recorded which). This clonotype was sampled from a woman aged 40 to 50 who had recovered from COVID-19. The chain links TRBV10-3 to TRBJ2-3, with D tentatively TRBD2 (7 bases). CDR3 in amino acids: CAISEWRGLRADTQYF. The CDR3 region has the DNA TGTGCCATCAGTGAATGGCGGGGGCTCAGGGCAGATACGCAGTATTTT.